This entry describes one T cell receptor beta chain. Generated by immunoSEQ multiplex PCR, the TCRdb table keeps only in-frame clones and is missing some. Here the sample spans fewer than 120,000 clones, roughly nine tenths being singletons. This sample was taken from a study of OX40 agonist ivuxolimab in advanced cancers. Whole-study context: Treatment of patients was with ivuxolimab, an agonistic anti-OX40 (CD134) antibody.

Trimming at V came to 9 bases and at J to 0 bases, leaving 11 bases not matched to a gene. The CDR3 consists of 17 residues. Germline-derived CDR1 and CDR2 are SEHNR and FQNEAQ (reference sequence). Autoimmune disease history or systemic immunosuppression barred patients. The receptor was isolated from an adult with an advanced solid tumor such as melanoma, head and neck, liver or kidney cancer. V usage is TRBV7-9 and J usage is TRBJ1-4; 9 nucleotides match TRBD1. This sample comprised CD4+ or CD8+ T cells sorted from blood, obtained in a trial of the OX40 agonist ivuxolimab. CDR3 nucleotide sequence: TGTGCCAGTGGTAGGGGACAGGGATTTGCAACTAATGAAAAACTGTTTTTT. Amino acid sequence: CASGRGQGFATNEKLFF.